The clone carrying this TCR beta chain was counted a few times. No antigen is known for it. This specimen belongs to a study of T-cell memory formation after mild COVID-19. V lost 5 bases and J 10 bases, leaving 12 bases between the germline ends. The CDR3 consists of 13 residues. Per the germline V gene, CDR1 is SEHNR and CDR2 is FQNEAQ (reference sequence). Study-wide findings and caveats: CD4+ contracting clones lay mainly in CM and EM, CD8+ ones in EMRA. Pre-infection memory showed some responding clones, and this suggested that cross-reactive memory joined. Second-wave clones that peaked on day 37 lacked confirmed SARS-CoV-2 specificity.

Libraries for TCRalpha and TCRbeta carried sample barcodes and unique molecular identifiers via 5'RACE. TCRdb called the 5' RACE reads again in MiXCR, with one record for every CDR3 protein. Among around 300,000 distinct CDR3 sequences listed, around 8% were seen once. This clonotype originated in a man aged 18 to 30 who had mild COVID-19 (a few samples of this study predate the infection). Cell type and time point are not known. The chain combines TRBV7-9 with TRBJ1-6, with D tentatively TRBD1 (5 bases). Specimen: PBMCs or a T cell subset sorted from them (not recorded which). Here the CDR3 reads CASSRDEWSPLHF. The CDR3 bases are TGTGCCAGCAGCCGGGACGAATGGTCACCCCTCCACTTT.